This TCR beta chain was identified in a study of T cell responses to AZD1222 COVID-19 vaccine. About this clone: No antigen is known for it.

Findings of the study overall: Only a handful of individuals given AZD1222 were seropositive at baseline. Donors were mostly white British, more females; clonal diversity possibly underestimated. At 160-218 and 743-854, vaccine-associated CD4 TCRs were dominant, and they spanned spike.

TCRdb's copy holds only in-frame clones and misses some; the assay was immunoSEQ multiplex PCR. Among some 130,000 clones listed, more than 90% were seen once. This TCR was sampled from an adult who received the AZD1222 COVID-19 vaccine. Sample: peripheral blood, taken 28 days after the second AZD1222 dose.

The CDR3 nucleotides read TGTGCCTGGAGTAGCGGGGGTTCCTACAATGAGCAGTTCTTC. This translates into CAWSSGGSYNEQFF. The chain links TRBV30 to TRBJ2-1; 8 positions agree with TRBD2. The ends lost 2 bases at V and 1 base at J; junction bases unmatched: 1. The CDR3 has 14 amino acids. Germline V gene sequence: CDR1 GTSNPN, CDR2 SVGIG (reference sequence).